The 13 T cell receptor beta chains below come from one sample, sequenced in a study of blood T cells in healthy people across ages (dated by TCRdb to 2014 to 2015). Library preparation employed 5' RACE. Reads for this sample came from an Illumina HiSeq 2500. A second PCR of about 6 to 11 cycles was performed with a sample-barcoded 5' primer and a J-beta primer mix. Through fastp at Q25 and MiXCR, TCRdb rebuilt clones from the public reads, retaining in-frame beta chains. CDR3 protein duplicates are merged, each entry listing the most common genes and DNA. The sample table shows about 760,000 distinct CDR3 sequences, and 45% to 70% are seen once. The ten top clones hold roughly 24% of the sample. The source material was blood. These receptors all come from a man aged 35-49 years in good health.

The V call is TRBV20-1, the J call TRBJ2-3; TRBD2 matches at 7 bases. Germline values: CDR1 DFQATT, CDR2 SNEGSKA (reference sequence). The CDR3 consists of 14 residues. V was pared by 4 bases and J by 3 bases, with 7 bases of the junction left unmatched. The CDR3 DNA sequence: TGCAGTGCTATCGGCGGGAGAGGAACAGATACGCAGTATTTT. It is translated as CSAIGGRGTDTQYF.

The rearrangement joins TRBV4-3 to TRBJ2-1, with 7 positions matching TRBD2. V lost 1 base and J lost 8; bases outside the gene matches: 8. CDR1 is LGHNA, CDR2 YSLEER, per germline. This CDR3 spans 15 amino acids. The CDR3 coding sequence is TGCGCCAGCAGCCAAGTCACGAGCGGGACTTATGAGCAGTTCTTC. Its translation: CASSQVTSGTYEQFF.

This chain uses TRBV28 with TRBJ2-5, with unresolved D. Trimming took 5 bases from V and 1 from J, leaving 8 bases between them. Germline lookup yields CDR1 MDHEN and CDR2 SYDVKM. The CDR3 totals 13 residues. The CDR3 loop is CASSVYIQETQYF. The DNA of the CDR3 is TGTGCCAGCAGTGTCTACATCCAAGAGACCCAGTACTTC.

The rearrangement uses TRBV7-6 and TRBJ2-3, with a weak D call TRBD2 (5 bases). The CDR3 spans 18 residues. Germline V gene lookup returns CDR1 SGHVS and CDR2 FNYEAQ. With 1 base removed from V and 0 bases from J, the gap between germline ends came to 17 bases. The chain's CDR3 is CASSLGYPAKRSTDTQYF. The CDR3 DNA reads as TGTGCCAGCAGCTTAGGATACCCGGCAAAGCGGAGCACAGATACGCAGTATTTT.

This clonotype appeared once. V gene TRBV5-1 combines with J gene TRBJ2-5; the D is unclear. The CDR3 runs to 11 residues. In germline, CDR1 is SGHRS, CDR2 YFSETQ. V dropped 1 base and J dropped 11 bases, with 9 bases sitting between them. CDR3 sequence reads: CASSLTVEQYF. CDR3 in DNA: TGCGCCAGCAGCTTGACAGTTGAGCAGTACTTC.

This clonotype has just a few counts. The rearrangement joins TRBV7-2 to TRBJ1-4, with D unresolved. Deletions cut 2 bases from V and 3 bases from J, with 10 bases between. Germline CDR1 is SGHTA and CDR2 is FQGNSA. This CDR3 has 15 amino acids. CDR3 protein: CASSLLVGPNEKLFF. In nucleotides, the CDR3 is TGTGCCAGCAGCTTACTTGTAGGCCCTAATGAAAAACTGTTTTTT.

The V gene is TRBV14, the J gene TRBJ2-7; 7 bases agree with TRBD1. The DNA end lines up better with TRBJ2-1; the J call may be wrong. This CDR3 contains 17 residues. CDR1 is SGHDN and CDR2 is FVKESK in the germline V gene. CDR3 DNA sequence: TGTGCCAGCAGCCACGCGAGAGACAGGGTTACCGCCTACGAGCAGTTCTTC. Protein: CASSHARDRVTAYEQFF.

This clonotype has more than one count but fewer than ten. CDR3 coding DNA: TGTGCCAGCACCTTGACTAGCGGGAGGGTCGGAGATACGCAGTATTTT. Amino acid sequence: CASTLTSGRVGDTQYF. The chain links TRBV7-2 to TRBJ2-3; 14 nucleotides line up with TRBD2. V shed 7 bases, J shed 5 bases, and the junction held 8 bases outside the gene matches. Germline V gene sequence: CDR1 SGHTA, CDR2 FQGNSA. The length of the CDR3 is 16 residues.

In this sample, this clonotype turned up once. CDR3: CASSQGVGFSYEQYF. CDR3 DNA sequence: TGTGCCAGCAGCCAAGGGGTAGGGTTCTCCTACGAGCAGTACTTC. The chain carries TRBV3-1 and TRBJ2-7, with D hard to call. The CDR3 spans 15 residues. V gave up 1 base and J gave up 0 bases, with 10 bases separating them. Germline values: CDR1 LGHDT, CDR2 YNNKEL (reference sequence).

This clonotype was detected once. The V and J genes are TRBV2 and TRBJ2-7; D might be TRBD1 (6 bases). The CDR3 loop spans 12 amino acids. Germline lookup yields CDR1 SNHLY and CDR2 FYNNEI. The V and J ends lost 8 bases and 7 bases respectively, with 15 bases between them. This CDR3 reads CASSPYGQEQYF. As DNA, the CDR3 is TGTGCCAGCTCTCCTTACGGACAGGAGCAGTACTTC.

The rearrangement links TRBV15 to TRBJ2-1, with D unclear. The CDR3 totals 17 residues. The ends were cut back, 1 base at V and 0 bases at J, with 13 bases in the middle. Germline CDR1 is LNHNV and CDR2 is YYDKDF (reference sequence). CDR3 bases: TGTGCCACCAGCAGAGTCTGGGGTGCTAGCTCCTACAATGAGCAGTTCTTC. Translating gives CATSRVWGASSYNEQFF.

The CDR3 protein is CASSPLSQTGELFF. The CDR3 nucleotides are TGTGCCAGCAGCCCCCTCTCCCAAACCGGGGAGCTGTTTTTT. J is TRBJ2-2 and V is TRBV7-3; no clear D. Per the germline V gene, CDR1 is SGHTA and CDR2 is FQGTGA. The CDR3 has 14 residues. Trimming shortened V by 5 bases and J by 5 bases, and 12 bases separated the two germline ends.

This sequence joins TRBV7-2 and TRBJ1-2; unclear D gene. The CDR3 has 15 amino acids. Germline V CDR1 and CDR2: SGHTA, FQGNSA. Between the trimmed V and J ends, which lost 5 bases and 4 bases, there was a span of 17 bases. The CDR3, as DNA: TGTGCCAGCAGCCCTAATCTCCTCGGGCCCTATGGCTACACCTTC. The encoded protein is CASSPNLLGPYGYTF.